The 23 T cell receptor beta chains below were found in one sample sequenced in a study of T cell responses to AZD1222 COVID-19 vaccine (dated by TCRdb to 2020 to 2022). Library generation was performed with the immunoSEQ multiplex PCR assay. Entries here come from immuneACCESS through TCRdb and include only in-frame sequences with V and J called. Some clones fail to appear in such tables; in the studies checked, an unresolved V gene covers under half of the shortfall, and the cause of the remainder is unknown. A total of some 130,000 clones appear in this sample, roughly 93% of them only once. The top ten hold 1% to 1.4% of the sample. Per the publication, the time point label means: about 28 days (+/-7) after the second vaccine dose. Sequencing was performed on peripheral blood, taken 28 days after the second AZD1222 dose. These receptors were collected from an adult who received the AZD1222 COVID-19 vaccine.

CDR3 sequence: CASSEAWGGHFSGNTIYF. CDR3 DNA: TGTGCCAGCAGTGAAGCTTGGGGGGGCCACTTCTCTGGAAACACCATATATTTT. The rearrangement joins TRBV6-1 to TRBJ1-3; a weak D match, TRBD1 (6 bases). CDR1 and CDR2 from the germline V gene are MNHNS and SASEGT. V dropped 0 bases and J dropped 0 bases, with 15 bases sitting between them. This CDR3 is built from 18 residues.

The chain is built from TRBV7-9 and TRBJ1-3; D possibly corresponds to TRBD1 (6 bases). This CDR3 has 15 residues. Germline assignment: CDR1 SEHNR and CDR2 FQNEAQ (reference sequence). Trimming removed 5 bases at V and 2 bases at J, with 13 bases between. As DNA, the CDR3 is TGTGCCAGCAGCGTAGAAGGGGGAGCTGGAAACACCATATATTTT. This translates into CASSVEGGAGNTIYF.

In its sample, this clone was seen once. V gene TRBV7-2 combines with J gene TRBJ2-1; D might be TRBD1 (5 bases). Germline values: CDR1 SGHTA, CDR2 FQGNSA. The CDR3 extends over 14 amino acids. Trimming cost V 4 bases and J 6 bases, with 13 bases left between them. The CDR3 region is CASSWGPLVNEQFF. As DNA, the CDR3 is TGTGCCAGCAGCTGGGGCCCCCTAGTCAATGAGCAGTTCTTC. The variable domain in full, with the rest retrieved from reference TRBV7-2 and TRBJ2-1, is GAGVSQSPSNKVTEKGKDVELRCDPISGHTALYWYRQSLGQGLEFLIYFQGNSAPDKSGLPSDRFSAERTGGSVSTLTIQRTQQEDSAVYLCASSWGPLVNEQFFGPGTRLTVL.

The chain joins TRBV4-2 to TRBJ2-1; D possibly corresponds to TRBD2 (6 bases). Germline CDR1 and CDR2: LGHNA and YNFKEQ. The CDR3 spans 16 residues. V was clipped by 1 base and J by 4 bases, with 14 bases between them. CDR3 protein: CASSQGGWDWYNEQFF. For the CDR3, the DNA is TGTGCCAGCAGCCAAGGGGGGTGGGACTGGTACAATGAGCAGTTCTTC.

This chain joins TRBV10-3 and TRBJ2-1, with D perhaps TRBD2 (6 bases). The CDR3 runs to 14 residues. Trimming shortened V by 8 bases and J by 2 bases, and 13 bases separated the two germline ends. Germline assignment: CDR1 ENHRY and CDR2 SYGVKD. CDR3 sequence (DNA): TGTGCCATCGGGGGAGGAACTACCTACAATGAGCAGTTCTTC. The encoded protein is CAIGGGTTYNEQFF.

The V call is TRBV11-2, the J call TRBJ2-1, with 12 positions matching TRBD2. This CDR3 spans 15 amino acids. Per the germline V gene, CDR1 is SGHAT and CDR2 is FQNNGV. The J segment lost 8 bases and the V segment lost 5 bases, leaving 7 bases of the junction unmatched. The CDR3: CASSLRLAGVDEQFF. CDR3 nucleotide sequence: TGTGCCAGCAGCCTCCGACTAGCGGGAGTGGATGAGCAGTTCTTC.

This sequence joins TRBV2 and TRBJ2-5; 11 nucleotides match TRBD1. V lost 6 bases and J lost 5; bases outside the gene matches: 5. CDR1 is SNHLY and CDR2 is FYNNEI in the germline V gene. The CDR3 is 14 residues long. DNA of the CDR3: TGTGCCAGCAGGCGGACAGGGGGCGTGGAGACCCAGTACTTC. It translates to CASRRTGGVETQYF.

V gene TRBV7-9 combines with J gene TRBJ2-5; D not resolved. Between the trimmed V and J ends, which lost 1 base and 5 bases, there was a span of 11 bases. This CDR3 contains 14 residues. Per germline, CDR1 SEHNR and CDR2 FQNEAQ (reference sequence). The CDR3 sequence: CASSLVGLGETQYF. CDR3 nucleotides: TGTGCCAGCAGCTTAGTGGGCTTAGGGGAGACCCAGTACTTC.

This CDR3 is CASSITGNTEAFF. Written as DNA, the CDR3 is TGTGCCAGCAGCATAACAGGGAACACTGAAGCTTTCTTT. The J gene is TRBJ1-1, the V gene TRBV6-6; TRBD1 might be the D (5 bases). CDR1 is MNHNY, CDR2 SVGAGI, per germline (reference sequence). The CDR3 covers 13 residues. Trimming removed 6 bases at V and 1 base at J, with 9 bases between.

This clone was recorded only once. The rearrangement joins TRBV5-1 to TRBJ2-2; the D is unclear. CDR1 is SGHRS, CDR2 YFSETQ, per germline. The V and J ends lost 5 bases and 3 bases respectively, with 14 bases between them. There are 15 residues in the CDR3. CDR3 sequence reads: CASRLTVSYTGELFF. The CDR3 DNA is TGCGCCAGCAGACTGACGGTTTCCTACACCGGGGAGCTGTTTTTT.

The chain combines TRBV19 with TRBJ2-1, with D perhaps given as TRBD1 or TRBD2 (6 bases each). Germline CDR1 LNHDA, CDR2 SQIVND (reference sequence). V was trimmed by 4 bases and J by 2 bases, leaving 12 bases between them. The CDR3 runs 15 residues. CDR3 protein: CASSTGDSAYNEQFF. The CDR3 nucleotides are TGTGCCAGTAGTACAGGGGACTCCGCCTACAATGAGCAGTTCTTC.

The CDR3 spells CASSEAGGSQPQHF. The DNA of the CDR3 is TGTGCCAGCAGTGAGGCAGGGGGCTCTCAGCCCCAGCATTTT. This chain links TRBV6-1 with TRBJ1-5; TRBD1 matches at 8 bases. V was pared by 3 bases and J by 6 bases, with 4 bases of the junction left unmatched. The CDR3 is 14 amino acids. Germline V lookup: CDR1 MNHNS, CDR2 SASEGT.

CDR3 residues: CASSFRTSGSYLTFNEQFF. CDR3 nucleotides: TGTGCCAGCAGCTTTAGGACTAGCGGGAGTTACCTAACTTTCAATGAGCAGTTCTTC. The chain is built from TRBV7-9 and TRBJ2-1, with 13 nucleotides matching TRBD2. The ends lost 3 bases at V and 6 bases at J; junction bases unmatched: 14. The CDR3 has 19 amino acids. Germline V lookup: CDR1 SEHNR, CDR2 FQNEAQ (reference sequence).

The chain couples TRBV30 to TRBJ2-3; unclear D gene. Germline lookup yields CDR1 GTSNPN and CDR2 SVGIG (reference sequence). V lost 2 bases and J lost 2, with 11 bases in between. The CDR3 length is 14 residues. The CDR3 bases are TGTGCCTGGAGTAAGACTGGATTCACAGATACGCAGTATTTT. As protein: CAWSKTGFTDTQYF.

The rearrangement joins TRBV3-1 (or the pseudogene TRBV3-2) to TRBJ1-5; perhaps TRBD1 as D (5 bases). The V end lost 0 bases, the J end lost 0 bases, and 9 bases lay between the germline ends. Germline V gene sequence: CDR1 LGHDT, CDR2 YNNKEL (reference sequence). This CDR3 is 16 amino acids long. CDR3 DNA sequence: TGTGCCAGCAGCCAAGATTGGGGGGTTAGCAATCAGCCCCAGCATTTT. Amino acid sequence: CASSQDWGVSNQPQHF.

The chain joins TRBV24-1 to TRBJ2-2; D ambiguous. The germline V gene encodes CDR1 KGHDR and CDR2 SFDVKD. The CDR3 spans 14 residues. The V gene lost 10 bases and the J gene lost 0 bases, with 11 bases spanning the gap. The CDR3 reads CATTDNTNTGELFF. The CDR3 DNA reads TGTGCCACTACCGACAACACGAACACCGGGGAGCTGTTTTTT.

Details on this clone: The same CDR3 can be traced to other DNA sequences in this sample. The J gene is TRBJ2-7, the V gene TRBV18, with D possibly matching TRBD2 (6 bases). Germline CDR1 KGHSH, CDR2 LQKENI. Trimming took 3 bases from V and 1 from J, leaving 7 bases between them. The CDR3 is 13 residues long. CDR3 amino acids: CASSPGTSYEQYF. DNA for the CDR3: TGTGCCAGCTCACCGGGGACTTCCTACGAGCAGTACTTC.

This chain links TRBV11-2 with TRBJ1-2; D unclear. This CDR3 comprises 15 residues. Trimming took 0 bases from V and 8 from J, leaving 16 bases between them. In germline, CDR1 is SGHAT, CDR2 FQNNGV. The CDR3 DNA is TGTGCCAGCAGCTTAGATCCCTACACCTTTGAAGGCTACACCTTC. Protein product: CASSLDPYTFEGYTF.

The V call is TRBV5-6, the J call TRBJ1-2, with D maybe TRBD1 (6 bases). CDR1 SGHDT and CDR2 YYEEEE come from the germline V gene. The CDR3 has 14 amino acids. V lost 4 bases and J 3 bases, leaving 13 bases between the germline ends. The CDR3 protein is CASSPRTEHYGYTF. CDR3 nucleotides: TGTGCCAGCAGCCCGCGGACAGAGCACTATGGCTACACCTTC.

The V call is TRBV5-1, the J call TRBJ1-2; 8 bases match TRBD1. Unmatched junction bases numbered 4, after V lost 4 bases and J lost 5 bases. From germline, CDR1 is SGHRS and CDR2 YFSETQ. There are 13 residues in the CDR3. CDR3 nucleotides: TGCGCCAGCAGCACGACAGGGGATTATGGCTACACCTTC. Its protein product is CASSTTGDYGYTF.

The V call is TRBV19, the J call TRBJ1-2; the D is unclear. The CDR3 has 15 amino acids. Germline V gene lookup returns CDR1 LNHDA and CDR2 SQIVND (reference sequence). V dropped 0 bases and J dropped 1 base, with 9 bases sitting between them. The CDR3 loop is CASSIDDTLNYGYTF. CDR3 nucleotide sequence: TGTGCCAGTAGTATAGATGACACCCTTAACTATGGCTACACCTTC.

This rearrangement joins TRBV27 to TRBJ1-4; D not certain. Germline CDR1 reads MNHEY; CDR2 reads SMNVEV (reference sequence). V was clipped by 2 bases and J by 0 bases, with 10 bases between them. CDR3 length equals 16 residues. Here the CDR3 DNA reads TGTGCCAGCAGTTTAACCCCTCCTCCAACTAATGAAAAACTGTTTTTT. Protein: CASSLTPPPTNEKLFF.

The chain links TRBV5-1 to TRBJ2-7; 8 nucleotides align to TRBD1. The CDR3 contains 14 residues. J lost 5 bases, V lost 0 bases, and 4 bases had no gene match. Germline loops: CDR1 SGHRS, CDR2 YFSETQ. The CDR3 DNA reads TGCGCCAGCAGCTTGGCAGGGGGCTTCAACGAGCAGTACTTC. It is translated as CASSLAGGFNEQYF.